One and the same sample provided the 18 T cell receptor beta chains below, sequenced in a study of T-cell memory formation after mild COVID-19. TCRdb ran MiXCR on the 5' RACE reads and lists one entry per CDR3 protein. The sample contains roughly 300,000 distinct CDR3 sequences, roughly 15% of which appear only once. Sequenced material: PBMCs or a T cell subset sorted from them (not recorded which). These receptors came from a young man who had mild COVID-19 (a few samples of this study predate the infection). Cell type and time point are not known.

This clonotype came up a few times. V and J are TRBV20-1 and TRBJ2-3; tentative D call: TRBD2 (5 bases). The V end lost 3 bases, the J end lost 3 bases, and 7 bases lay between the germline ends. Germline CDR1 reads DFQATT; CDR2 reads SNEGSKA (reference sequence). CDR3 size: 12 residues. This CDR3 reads CSASGETDTQYF. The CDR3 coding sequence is TGCAGTGCTAGCGGGGAGACAGATACGCAGTATTTT.

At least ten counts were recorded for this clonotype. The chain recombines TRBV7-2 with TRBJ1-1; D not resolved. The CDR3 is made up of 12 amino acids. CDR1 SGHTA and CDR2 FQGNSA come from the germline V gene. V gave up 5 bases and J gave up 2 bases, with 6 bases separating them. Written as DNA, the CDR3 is TGTGCCAGCAGCACTTACAACACTGAAGCTTTCTTT. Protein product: CASSTYNTEAFF.

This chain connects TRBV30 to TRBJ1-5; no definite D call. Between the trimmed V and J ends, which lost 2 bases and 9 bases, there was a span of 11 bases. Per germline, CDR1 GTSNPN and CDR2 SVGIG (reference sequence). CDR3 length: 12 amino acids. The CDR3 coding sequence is TGTGCCTGGAGTCCGGATTTCGGGCCCCAGCATTTT. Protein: CAWSPDFGPQHF.

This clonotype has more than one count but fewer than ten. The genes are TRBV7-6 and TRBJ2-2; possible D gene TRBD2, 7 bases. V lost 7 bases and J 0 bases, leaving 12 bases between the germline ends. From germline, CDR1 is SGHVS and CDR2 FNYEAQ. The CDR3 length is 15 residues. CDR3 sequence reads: CASKGGGANTGELFF. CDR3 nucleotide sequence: TGTGCCAGCAAAGGGGGAGGGGCGAACACCGGGGAGCTGTTTTTT.

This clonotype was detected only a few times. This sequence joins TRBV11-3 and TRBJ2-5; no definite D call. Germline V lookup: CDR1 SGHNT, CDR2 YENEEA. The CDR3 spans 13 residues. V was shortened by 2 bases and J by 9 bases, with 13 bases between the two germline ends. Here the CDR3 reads CASSLSTTGPQYF. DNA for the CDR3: TGTGCCAGCAGCTTATCCACGACGGGTCCCCAGTACTTC.

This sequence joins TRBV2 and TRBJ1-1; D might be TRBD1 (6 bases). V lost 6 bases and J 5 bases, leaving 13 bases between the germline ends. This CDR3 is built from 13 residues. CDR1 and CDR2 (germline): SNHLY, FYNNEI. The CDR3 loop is CASSSTGATEAFF. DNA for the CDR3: TGTGCCAGCAGCTCTACGGGGGCGACTGAAGCTTTCTTT.

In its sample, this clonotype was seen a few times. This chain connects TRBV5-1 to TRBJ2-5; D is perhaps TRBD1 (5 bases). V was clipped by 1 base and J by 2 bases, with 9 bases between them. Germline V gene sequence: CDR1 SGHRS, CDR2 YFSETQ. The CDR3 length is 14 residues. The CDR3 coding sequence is TGCGCCAGCAGCTTGACGACAGCTCAAGAGACCCAGTACTTC. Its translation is CASSLTTAQETQYF.

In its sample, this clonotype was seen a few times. This CDR3 is CASRRDSPPSPLHF. CDR3 coding DNA: TGTGCCAGCAGAAGGGACAGTCCTCCTTCACCCCTCCACTTT. The chain carries TRBV27 and TRBJ1-6; 7 bases match TRBD1. The CDR3 is 14 amino acids. The ends lost 6 bases at V and 9 bases at J; junction bases unmatched: 8. The germline CDR1 and CDR2 sequences are MNHEY and SMNVEV (reference sequence).

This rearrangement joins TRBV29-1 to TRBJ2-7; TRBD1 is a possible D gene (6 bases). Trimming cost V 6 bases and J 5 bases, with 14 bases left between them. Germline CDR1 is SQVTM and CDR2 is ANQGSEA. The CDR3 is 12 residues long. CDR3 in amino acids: CSVGEQGNEQYF. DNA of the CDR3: TGCAGCGTGGGGGAACAGGGAAACGAGCAGTACTTC.

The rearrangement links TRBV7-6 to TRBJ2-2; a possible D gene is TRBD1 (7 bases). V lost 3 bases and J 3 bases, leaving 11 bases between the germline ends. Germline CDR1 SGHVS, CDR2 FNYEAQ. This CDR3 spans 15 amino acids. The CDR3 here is CASSFDRDYTGELFF. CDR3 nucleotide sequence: TGTGCCAGCAGCTTCGACAGGGACTACACCGGGGAGCTGTTTTTT.

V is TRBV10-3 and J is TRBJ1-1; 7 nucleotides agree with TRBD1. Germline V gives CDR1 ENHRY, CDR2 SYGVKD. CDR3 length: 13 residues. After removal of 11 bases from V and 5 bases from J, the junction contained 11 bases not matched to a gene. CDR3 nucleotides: TGTGCCTTTCAAACAGGGGTGGGAACTGAAGCTTTCTTT. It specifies CAFQTGVGTEAFF.

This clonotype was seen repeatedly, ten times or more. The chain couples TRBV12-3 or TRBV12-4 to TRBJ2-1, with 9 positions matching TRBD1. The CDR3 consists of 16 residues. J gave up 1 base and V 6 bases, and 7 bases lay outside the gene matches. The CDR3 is CASSRGQGGSYNEQFF. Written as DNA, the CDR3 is TGTGCCAGCAGCCGGGGACAGGGCGGGTCCTACAATGAGCAGTTCTTC.

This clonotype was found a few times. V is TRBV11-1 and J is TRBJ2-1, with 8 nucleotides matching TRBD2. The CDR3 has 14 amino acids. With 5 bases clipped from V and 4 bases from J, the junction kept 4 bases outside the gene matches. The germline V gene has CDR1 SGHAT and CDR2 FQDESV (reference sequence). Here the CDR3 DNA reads TGTGCCAGCAGCCCGGGGGGGGATTACAATGAGCAGTTCTTC. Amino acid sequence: CASSPGGDYNEQFF. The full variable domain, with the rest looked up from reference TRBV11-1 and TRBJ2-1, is EAEVAQSPRYKITEKSQAVAFWCDPISGHATLYWYRQILGQGPELLVQFQDESVVDDSQLPKDRFSAERLKGVDSTLKIQPAELGDSAMYLCASSPGGDYNEQFFGPGTRLTVL.

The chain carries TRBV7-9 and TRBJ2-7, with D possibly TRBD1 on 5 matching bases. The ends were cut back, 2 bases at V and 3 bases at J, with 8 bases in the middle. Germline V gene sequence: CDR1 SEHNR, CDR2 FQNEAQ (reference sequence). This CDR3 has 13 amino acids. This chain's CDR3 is CASSLKGFYEQYV. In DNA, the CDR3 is TGTGCCAGCAGCTTAAAGGGGTTCTACGAGCAGTACGTC.

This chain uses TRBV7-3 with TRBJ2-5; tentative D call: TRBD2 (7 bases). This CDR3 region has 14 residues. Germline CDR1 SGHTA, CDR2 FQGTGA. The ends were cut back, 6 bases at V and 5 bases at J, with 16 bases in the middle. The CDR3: CASSLSGGSETQYF. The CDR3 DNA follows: TGTGCCAGCAGTTTATCGGGGGGCTCGGAGACCCAGTACTTC.

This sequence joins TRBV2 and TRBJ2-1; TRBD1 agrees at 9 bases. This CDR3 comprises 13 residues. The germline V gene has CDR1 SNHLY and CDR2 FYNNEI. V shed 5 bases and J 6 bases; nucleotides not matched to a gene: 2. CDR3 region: CASSWTGVNEQFF. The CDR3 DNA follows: TGTGCCAGCAGTTGGACAGGGGTCAATGAGCAGTTCTTC.

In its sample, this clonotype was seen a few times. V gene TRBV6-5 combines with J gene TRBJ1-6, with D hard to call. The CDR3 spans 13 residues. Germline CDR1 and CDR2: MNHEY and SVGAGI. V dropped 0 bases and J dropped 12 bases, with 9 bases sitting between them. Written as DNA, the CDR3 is TGTGCCAGCAGTTACTCGCCCGATGTACCCCTCCACTTT. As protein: CASSYSPDVPLHF.

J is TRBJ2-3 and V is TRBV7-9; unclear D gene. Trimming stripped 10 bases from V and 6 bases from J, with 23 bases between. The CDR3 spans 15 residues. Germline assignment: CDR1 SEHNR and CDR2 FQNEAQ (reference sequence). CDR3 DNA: TGTGCCATTCACGACTCCTCCTTGAGTGTCGATACGCAGTATTTT. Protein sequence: CAIHDSSLSVDTQYF. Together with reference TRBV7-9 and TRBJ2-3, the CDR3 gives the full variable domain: DTGVSQNPRHKITKRGQNVTFRCDPISEHNRLYWYRQTLGQGPEFLTYFQNEAQLEKSRLLSDRFSAERPKGSFSTLEIQRTEQGDSAMYLCAIHDSSLSVDTQYFGPGTRLTVL.